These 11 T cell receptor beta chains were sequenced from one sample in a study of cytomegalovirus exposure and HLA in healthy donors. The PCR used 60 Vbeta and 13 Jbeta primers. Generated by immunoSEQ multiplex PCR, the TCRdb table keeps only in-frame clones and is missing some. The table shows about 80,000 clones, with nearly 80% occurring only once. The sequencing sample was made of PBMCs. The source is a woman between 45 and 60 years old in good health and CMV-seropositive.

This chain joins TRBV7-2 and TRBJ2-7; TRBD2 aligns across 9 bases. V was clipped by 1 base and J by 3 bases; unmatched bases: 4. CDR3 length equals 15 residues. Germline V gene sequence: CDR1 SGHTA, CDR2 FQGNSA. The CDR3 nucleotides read TGTGCCAGCAGCTTAGGTCTGCGGGGGGGCTACGAGCAGTACTTC. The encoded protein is CASSLGLRGGYEQYF.

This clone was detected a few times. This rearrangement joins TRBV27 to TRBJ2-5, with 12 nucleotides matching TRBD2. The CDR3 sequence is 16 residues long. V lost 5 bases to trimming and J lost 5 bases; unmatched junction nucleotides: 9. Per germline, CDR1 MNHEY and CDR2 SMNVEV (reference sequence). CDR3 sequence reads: CASSAPGLAGRETQYF. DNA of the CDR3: TGTGCCAGCAGTGCTCCGGGACTAGCGGGTCGGGAGACCCAGTACTTC.

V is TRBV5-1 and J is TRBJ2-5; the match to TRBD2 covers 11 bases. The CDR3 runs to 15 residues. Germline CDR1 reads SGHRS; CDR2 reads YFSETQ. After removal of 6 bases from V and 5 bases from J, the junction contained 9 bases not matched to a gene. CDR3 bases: TGCGCCAGCACAAGGACTAGCGGGCCAGGGGAGACCCAGTACTTC. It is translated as CASTRTSGPGETQYF.

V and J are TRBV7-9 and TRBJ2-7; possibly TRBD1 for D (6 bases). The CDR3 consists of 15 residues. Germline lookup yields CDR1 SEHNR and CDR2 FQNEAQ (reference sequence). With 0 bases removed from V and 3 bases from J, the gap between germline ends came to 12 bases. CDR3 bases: TGTGCCAGCAGCTTAGCGCTAGGGACAAGCTACGAGCAGTACTTC. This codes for CASSLALGTSYEQYF. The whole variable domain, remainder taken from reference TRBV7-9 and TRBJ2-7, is DTGVSQNPRHKITKRGQNVTFRCDPISEHNRLYWYRQTLGQGPEFLTYFQNEAQLEKSRLLSDRFSAERPKGSFSTLEIQRTEQGDSAMYLCASSLALGTSYEQYFGPGTRLTVT.

CDR3 region: CASSLGGAGVYNEQFF. Here the CDR3 DNA reads TGTGCCAGCAGCTTAGGAGGGGCGGGAGTCTACAATGAGCAGTTCTTC. The chain recombines TRBV11-3 with TRBJ2-1; 7 nucleotides align to TRBD2. The CDR3 has 16 residues. The trim removed 1 base at V and 3 bases at J, leaving 6 bases unmatched. Germline V gene sequence: CDR1 SGHNT, CDR2 YENEEA. Full variable domain (outside the CDR3, taken from reference TRBV11-3 and TRBJ2-1): EAGVVQSPRYKIIEKKQPVAFWCNPISGHNTLYWYLQNLGQGPELLIRYENEEAVDDSQLPKDRFSAERLKGVDSTLKIQPAELGDSAVYLCASSLGGAGVYNEQFFGPGTRLTVL.

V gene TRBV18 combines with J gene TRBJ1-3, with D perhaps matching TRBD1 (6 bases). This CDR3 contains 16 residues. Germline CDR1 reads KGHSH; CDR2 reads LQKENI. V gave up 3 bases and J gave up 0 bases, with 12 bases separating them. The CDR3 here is CASSPMDSFSGNTIYF. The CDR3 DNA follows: TGTGCCAGCTCACCGATGGACAGTTTCTCTGGAAACACCATATATTTT.

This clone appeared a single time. In DNA form, the CDR3 reads TGTGCCAGCTCACCCACCGGGTATGGCTACACCTTC. It yields the protein CASSPTGYGYTF. This chain joins TRBV18 and TRBJ1-2, with D hard to call. The germline CDR1 and CDR2 sequences are KGHSH and LQKENI. The ends were cut back, 3 bases at V and 5 bases at J, with 7 bases in the middle. There are 12 residues in the CDR3. Looking up the rest from reference TRBV18 and TRBJ1-2 gives the full variable domain: NAGVMQNPRHLVRRRGQEARLRCSPMKGHSHVYWYRQLPEEGLKFMVYLQKENIIDESGMPKERFSAEFPKEGPSILRIQQVVRGDSAAYFCASSPTGYGYTFGSGTRLTVV.

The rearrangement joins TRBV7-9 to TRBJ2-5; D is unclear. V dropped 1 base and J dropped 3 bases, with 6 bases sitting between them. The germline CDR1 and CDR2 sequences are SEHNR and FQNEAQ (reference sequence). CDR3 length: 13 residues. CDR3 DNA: TGTGCCAGCAGCTTAGTAGCAGAAGAGACCCAGTACTTC. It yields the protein CASSLVAEETQYF.

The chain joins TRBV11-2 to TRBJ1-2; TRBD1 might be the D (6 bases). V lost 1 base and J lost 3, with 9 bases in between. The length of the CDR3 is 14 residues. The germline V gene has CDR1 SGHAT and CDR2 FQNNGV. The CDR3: CASSLGPGDYGYTF. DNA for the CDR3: TGTGCCAGCAGCTTAGGGCCAGGGGACTATGGCTACACCTTC.

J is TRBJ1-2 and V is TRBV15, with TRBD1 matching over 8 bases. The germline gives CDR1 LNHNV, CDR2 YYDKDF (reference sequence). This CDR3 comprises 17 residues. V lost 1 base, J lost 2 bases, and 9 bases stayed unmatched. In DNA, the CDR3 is TGTGCCACCAGCAGAGCGGATTCAGGGGGCCAAAACTATGGCTACACCTTC. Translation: CATSRADSGGQNYGYTF.

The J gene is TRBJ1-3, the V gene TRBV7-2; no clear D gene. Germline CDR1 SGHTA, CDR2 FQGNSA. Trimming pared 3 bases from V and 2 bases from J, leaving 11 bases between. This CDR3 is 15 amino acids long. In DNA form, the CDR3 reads TGTGCCAGCAGCTTGATGCGGAACACTGGAAACACCATATATTTT. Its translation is CASSLMRNTGNTIYF.